The present TCR beta chain was sequenced within a study of T cell changes during pregnancy in multiple sclerosis. Germline-derived CDR1 and CDR2 are MNHNY and SVGAGI (reference sequence). The CDR3 runs 16 residues. The V and J ends lost 3 bases and 5 bases, in that order; junction bases with no gene match: 10. Sequencing was performed with immunoSEQ multiplex PCR; in TCRdb, only in-frame clones are kept and a portion is missing. The data contain 50,000 to 60,000 clones, around nine tenths of them singletons. This clonotype originated in a female donor with multiple sclerosis, enrolled in a pregnancy study. This specimen was CD4+ T cells from peripheral blood mononuclear cells, taken in the second trimester of pregnancy. The J gene is TRBJ2-7, the V gene TRBV6-6, with 10 nucleotides matching TRBD1. The CDR3 DNA reads TGTGCCAGCAGTTATCAGCGGGACAGGGGTCTCCACGAGCAGTACTTC. Translation: CASSYQRDRGLHEQYF.